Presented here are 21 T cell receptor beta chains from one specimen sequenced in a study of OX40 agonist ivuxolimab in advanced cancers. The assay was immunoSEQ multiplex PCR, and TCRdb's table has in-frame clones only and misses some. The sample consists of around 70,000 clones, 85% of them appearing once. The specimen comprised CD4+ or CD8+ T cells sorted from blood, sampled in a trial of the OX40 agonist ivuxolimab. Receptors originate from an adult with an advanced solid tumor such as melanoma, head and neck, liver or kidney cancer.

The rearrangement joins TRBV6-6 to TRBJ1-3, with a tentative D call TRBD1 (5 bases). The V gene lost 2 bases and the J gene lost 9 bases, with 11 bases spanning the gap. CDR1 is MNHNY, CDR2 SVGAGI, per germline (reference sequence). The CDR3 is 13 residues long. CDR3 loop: CASSYNPGGTIYF. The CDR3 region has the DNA TGTGCCAGCAGTTACAACCCCGGGGGCACCATATATTTT.

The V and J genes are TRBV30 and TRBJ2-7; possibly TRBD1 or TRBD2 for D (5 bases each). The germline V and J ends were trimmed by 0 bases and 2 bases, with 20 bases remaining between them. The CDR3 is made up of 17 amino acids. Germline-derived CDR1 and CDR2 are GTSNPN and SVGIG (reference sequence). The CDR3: CAWSVRLASSRAYEQYF. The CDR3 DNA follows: TGTGCCTGGAGTGTACGGCTAGCTTCGAGCAGGGCCTACGAGCAGTACTTC.

Here the CDR3 reads CASSQDRGGQGQPQHF. The CDR3, as DNA: TGTGCCAGCAGCCAAGATAGGGGGGGGCAGGGTCAGCCCCAGCATTTT. This sequence joins TRBV4-2 and TRBJ1-5; possibly TRBD1 for D (6 bases). CDR3 length: 16 amino acids. V was cut by 0 bases and J by 6 bases, with 15 bases left in between. Germline CDR1 LGHNA, CDR2 YNFKEQ.

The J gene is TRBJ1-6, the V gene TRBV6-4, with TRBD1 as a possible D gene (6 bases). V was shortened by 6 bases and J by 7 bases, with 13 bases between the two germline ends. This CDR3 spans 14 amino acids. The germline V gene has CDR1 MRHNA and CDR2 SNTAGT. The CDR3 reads CASSPGQRNSPLHF. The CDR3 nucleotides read TGTGCCAGCAGCCCTGGACAGAGGAATTCACCCCTCCACTTT.

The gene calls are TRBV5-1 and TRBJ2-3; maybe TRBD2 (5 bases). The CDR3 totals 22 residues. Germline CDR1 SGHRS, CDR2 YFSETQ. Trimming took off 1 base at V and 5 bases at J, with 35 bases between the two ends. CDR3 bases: TGCGCCAGCAGCTTGCTCCTCTTCCCTGGGCTGGGGTCTCGACGGGATGGAGATACGCAGTATTTT. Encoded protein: CASSLLLFPGLGSRRDGDTQYF.

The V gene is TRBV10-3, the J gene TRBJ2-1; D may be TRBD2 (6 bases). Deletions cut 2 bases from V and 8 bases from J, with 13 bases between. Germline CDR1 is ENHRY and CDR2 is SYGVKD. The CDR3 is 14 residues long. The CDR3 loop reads CAISEGGGIDEQFF. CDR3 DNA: TGTGCCATCAGTGAGGGCGGAGGGATCGATGAGCAGTTCTTC.

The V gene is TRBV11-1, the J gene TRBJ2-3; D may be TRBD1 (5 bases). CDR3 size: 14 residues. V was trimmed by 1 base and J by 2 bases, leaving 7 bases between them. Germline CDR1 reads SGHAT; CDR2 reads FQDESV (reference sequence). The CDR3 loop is CASSLGQTTDTQYF. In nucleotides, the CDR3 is TGTGCCAGCAGCTTAGGACAGACCACAGATACGCAGTATTTT. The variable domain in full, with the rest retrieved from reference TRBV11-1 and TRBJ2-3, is EAEVAQSPRYKITEKSQAVAFWCDPISGHATLYWYRQILGQGPELLVQFQDESVVDDSQLPKDRFSAERLKGVDSTLKIQPAELGDSAMYLCASSLGQTTDTQYFGPGTRLTVL.

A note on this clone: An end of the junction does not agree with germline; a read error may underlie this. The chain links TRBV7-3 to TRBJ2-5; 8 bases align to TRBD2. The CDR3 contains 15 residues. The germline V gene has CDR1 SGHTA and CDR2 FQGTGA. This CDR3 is CASSFRAGVQGTQYF. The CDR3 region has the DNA TGTGCCAGCAGCTTCCGAGCGGGAGTCCAAGGGACCCAGTACTTC.

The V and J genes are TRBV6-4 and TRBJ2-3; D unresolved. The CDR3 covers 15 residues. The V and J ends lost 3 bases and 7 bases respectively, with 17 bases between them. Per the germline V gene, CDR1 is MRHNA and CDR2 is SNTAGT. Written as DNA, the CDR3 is TGTGCCAGCAGTGATGACGGACCTTCAAGAAATACGCAGTATTTT. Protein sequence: CASSDDGPSRNTQYF.

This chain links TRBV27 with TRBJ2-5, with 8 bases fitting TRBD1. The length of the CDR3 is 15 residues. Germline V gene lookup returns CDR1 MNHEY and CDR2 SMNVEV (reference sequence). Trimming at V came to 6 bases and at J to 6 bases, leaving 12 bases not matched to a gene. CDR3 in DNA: TGTGCCAGCAGACCCGGACAGGGCATAAGGAAGACCCAGTACTTC. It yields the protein CASRPGQGIRKTQYF.

This CDR3 reads CARRDKNTGELFF. CDR3 coding DNA: TGTGCCAGGAGGGACAAAAACACCGGGGAGCTGTTTTTT. This chain connects TRBV11-3 to TRBJ2-2, with D maybe TRBD1 (6 bases). CDR3 length: 13 amino acids. Trimming took 9 bases from V and 2 from J, leaving 10 bases between them. Germline V CDR1 and CDR2: SGHNT, YENEEA.

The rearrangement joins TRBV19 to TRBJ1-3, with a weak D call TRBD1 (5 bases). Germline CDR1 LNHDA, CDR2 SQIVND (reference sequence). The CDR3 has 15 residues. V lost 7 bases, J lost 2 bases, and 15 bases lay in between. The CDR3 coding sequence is TGTGCCAGTACAACAGCTAGGGGAGCTGGAAACACCATATATTTT. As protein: CASTTARGAGNTIYF.

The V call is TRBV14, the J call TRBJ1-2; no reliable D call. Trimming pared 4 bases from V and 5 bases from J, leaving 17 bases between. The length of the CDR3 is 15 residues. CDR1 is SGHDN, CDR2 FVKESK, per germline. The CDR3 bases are TGTGCCAGCAGCCGAGAGAGGGCCGGGAATTATGGCTACACCTTC. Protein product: CASSRERAGNYGYTF.

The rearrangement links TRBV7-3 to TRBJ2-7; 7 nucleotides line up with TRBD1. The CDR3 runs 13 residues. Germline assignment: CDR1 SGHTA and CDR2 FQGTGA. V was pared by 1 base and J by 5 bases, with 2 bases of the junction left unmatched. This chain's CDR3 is CASSLMTGNEQYF. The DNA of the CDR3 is TGTGCCAGCAGCTTAATGACAGGGAACGAGCAGTACTTC.

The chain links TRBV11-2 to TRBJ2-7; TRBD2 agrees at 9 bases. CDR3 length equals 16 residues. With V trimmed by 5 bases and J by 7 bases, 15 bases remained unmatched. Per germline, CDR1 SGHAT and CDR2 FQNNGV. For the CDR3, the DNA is TGTGCCAGCAGCCTCACCCGACTAGCGGTCTATAGGGAGCAGTACTTC. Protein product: CASSLTRLAVYREQYF.

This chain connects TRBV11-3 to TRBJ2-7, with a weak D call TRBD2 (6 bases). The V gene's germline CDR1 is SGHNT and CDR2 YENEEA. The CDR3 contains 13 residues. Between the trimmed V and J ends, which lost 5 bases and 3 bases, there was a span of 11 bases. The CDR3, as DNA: TGTGCCAGCAGCAGCGGGCCCCTCTACGAGCAGTACTTC. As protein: CASSSGPLYEQYF. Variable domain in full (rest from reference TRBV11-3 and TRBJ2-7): EAGVVQSPRYKIIEKKQPVAFWCNPISGHNTLYWYLQNLGQGPELLIRYENEEAVDDSQLPKDRFSAERLKGVDSTLKIQPAELGDSAVYLCASSSGPLYEQYFGPGTRLTVT.

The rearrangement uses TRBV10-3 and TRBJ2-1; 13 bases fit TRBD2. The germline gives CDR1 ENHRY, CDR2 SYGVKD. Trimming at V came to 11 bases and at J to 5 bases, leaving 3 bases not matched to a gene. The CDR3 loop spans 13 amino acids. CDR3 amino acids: CAYGTSGDNEQFF. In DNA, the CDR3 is TGTGCCTACGGGACTAGCGGGGACAATGAGCAGTTCTTC.

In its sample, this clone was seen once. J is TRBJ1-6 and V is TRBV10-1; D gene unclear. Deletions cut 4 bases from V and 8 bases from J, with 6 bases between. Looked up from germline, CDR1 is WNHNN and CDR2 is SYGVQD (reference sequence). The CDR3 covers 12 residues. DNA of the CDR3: TGCGCCAGCAGTGGACCTCATTCACCCCTCCACTTT. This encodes CASSGPHSPLHF.

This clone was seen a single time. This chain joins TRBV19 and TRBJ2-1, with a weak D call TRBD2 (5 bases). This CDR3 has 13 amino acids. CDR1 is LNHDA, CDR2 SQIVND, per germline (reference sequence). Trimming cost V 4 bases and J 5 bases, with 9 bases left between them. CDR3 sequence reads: CASSSGLNNEQFF. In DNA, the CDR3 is TGTGCCAGTAGTAGCGGACTTAACAATGAGCAGTTCTTC.

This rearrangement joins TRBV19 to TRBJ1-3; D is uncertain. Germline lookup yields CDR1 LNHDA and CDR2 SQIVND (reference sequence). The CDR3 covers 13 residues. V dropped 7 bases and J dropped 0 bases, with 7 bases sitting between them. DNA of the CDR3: TGTGCCAGTACCCGGGACTCTGGAAACACCATATATTTT. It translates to CASTRDSGNTIYF.

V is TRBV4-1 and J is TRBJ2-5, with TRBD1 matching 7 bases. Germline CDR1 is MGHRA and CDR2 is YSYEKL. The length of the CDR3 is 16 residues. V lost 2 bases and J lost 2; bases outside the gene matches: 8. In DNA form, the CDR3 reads TGCGCCAGCAGCCAATCCACAGGGGTAGGGCAAGAGACCCAGTACTTC. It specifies CASSQSTGVGQETQYF.